The clone carrying this T cell receptor beta chain was recorded at least ten times. No antigen is known for it. The sample comes from a study of neurological immune-mediated disorders. Points from the study as a whole: One related-CDR3 cluster, found by phylogenetic grouping, held repertoires of 18 of 34 multiple sclerosis patients and is a possible signature.

The CDR3 runs 13 residues. V lost 7 bases and J 4 bases, leaving 13 bases between the germline ends. Germline CDR1 and CDR2: SGHVS and FQNEAQ. The method for making cDNA was 5'RACE, and it used 10-nucleotide random UMIs. TCRdb re-called the 5' RACE reads through MiXCR, storing one row per CDR3 protein. The sample consists of some 56,000 distinct CDR3 sequences, more than 3.5% of them appearing once. The V gene is TRBV7-8, the J gene TRBJ2-5; D perhaps matches TRBD1 (5 bases). The sequencing input was PBMCs. The origin of this receptor is a man between 60 and 75 years old with multiple sclerosis. The CDR3 loop is CASTPGSRETQYF. The CDR3 DNA reads as TGTGCCAGCACCCCAGGGTCTAGAGAGACCCAGTACTTC.